Here is one T cell receptor beta chain with its context. Antigen specificity is unknown. These data come from a study of early T cells in non-severe SARS-CoV-2 infection. About the research overall: With bulk RNA from unsorted whole blood as input, sequencing yielded unpaired chains.

The CDR3 is 14 residues long. Germline V lookup: CDR1 SGHRS, CDR2 YFSETQ. Trimming removed 3 bases from V and 7 bases from J; junction bases left unmatched: 6. Study findings and constraints: Comparison of clonotypes with VDJdb favored anti-spike CD8 responses while missing private and CD4 specificities.

Each single cDNA molecule received a unique molecular identifier. TCRdb processed the 5' RACE reads anew with MiXCR; each CDR3 protein has one entry. Counted here are 50,000 to 60,000 distinct CDR3 sequences, about 5.9% occurring once; the ten biggest clones make up under 5%. The TCR sequence derives from an adult who was a healthcare worker with PCR-confirmed SARS-CoV-2 infection or an uninfected control (not recorded which). Sequencing used whole blood. V and J are TRBV5-1 and TRBJ2-7, with 11 bases lining up with TRBD1. Written as DNA, the CDR3 is TGCGCCAGCAGCTCCGGACAGGGGGCAGGAGAGCAGTACTTC. Its translation is CASSSGQGAGEQYF.